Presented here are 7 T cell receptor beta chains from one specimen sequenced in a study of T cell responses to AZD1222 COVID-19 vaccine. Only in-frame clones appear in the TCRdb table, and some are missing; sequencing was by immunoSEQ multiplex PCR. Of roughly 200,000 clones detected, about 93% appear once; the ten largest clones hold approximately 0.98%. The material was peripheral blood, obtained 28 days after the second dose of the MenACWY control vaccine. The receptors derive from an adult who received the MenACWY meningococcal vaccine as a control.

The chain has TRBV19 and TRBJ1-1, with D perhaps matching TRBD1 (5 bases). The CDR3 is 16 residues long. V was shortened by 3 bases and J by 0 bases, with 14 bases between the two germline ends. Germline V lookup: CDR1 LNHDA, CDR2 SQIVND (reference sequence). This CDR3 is CASSIQGRRLNTEAFF. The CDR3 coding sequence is TGTGCCAGTAGTATCCAGGGCCGGCGCCTGAACACTGAAGCTTTCTTT.

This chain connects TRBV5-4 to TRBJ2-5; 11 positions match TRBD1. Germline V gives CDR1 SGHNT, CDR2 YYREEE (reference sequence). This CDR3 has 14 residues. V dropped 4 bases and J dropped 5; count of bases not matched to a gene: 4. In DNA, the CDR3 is TGTGCCAGCAGCCGGACAGGGGGCAGGGAGACCCAGTACTTC. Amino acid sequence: CASSRTGGRETQYF.

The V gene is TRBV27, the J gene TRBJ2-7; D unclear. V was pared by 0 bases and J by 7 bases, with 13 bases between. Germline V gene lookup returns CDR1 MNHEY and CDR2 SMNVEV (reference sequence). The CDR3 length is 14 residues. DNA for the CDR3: TGTGCCAGCAGTTTATCGAGGCCCGGGCGGGAGCAGTACTTC. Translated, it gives CASSLSRPGREQYF.

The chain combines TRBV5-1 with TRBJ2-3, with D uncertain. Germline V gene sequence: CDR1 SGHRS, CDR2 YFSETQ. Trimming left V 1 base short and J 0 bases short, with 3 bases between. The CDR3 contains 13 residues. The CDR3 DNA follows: TGCGCCAGCAGCTTGCCTAGCACAGATACGCAGTATTTT. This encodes CASSLPSTDTQYF.

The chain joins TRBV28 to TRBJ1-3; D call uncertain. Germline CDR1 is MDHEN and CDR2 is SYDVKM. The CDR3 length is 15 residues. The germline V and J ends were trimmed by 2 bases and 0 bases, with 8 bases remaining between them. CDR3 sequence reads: CASSLDRSSGNTIYF. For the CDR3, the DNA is TGTGCCAGCAGTTTAGACCGGAGCTCTGGAAACACCATATATTTT.

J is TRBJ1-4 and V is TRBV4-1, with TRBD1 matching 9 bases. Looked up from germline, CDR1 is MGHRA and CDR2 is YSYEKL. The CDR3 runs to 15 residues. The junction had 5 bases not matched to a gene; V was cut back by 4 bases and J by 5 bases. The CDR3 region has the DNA TGCGCCAGCAGCCGCGGGACAGGGCAAAATGAAAAACTGTTTTTT. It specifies CASSRGTGQNEKLFF.

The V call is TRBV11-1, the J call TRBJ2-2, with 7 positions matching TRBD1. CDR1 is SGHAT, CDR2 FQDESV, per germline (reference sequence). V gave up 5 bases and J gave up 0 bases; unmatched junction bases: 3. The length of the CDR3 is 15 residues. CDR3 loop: CASSRGQANTGELFF. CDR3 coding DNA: TGTGCCAGCAGCCGAGGACAGGCGAACACCGGGGAGCTGTTTTTT.